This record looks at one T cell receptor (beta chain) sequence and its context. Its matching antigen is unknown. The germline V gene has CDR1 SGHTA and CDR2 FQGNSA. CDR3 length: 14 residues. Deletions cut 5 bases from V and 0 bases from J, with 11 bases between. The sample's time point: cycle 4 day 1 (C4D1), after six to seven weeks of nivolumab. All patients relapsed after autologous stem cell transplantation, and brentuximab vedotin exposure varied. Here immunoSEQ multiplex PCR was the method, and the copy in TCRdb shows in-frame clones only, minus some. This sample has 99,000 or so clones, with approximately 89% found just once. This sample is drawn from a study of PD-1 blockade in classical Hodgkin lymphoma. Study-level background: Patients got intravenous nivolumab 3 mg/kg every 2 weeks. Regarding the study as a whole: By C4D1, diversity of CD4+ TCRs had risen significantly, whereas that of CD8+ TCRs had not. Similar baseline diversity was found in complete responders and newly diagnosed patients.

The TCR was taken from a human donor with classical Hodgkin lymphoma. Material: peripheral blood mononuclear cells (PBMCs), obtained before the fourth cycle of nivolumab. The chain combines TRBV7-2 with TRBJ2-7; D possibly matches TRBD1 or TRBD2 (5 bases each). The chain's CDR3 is CASSTHGGSYEQYF. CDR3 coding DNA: TGTGCCAGCAGCACGCATGGGGGCTCCTACGAGCAGTACTTC. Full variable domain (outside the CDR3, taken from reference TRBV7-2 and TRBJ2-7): GAGVSQSPSNKVTEKGKDVELRCDPISGHTALYWYRQSLGQGLEFLIYFQGNSAPDKSGLPSDRFSAERTGGSVSTLTIQRTQQEDSAVYLCASSTHGGSYEQYFGPGTRLTVT.